Shown below are 27 T cell receptor beta chains from a single sample sequenced in a study of human T cells and chemical hapten exposure. Time point in this sample: pre-sensitization, week 0. Indicated treatment: therapeutic diphenylcyclopropenone sensitization with weekly scalp DPC. TCRdb redid the calling of the RACE reads with MiXCR, one entry per CDR3 protein. The table shows tens of thousands of distinct CDR3 sequences, with approximately 7% occurring only once. Sample: whole blood, taken in connection with sensitization to the hapten diphenylcyclopropenone (DPC). The receptors originated from a woman between 25 and 40 years old with alopecia areata. Some clones in this sample may be carry-over from other donors' samples.

This clonotype appeared a few times. DNA for the CDR3: TGCAGTGCTCTGAGAGGCTACACCTTC. Residues: CSALRGYTF. The chain recombines TRBV20-1 with TRBJ1-2; D uncertain. The CDR3 covers 9 residues. CDR1 DFQATT and CDR2 SNEGSKA come from the germline V gene (reference sequence). Trimming pared 5 bases from V and 8 bases from J, leaving 6 bases between.

Ten or more counts support this clonotype. The chain combines TRBV7-2 with TRBJ2-3; 12 positions agree with TRBD2. Germline V gene sequence: CDR1 SGHTA, CDR2 FQGNSA. The CDR3 runs 15 residues. Germline trimming cut 4 bases from V and 3 bases from J; bases unmatched to any gene: 2. CDR3 loop: CASSSTSGGTDTQYF. CDR3 coding DNA: TGTGCCAGCAGCTCTACTAGCGGGGGGACAGATACGCAGTATTTT.

This clonotype was picked up many times. The rearrangement links TRBV12-3 or TRBV12-4 to TRBJ2-1; a weak D match, TRBD2 (5 bases). V was cut by 2 bases and J by 12 bases, with 17 bases left in between. This CDR3 contains 14 residues. In nucleotides, the CDR3 is TGTGCCAGCAGTTTATCGGGATCGACCGTCAGGCAGTTCTTC. Its protein is CASSLSGSTVRQFF.

This clonotype was observed a handful of times. In DNA form, the CDR3 reads TGTGCCAGCAGCGTAGCGGCAGGGGGCGATTCACCCCTCCACTTT. It codes for CASSVAAGGDSPLHF. This chain connects TRBV9 to TRBJ1-6, with 8 nucleotides matching TRBD1. With 0 bases clipped from V and 8 bases from J, the junction kept 4 bases outside the gene matches. There are 15 residues in the CDR3. Per the germline V gene, CDR1 is SGDLS and CDR2 is YYNGEE.

Ten or more counts support this clonotype. This chain links TRBV6-6 with TRBJ2-3; D not certain. Trimming took 3 bases from V and 4 from J, leaving 2 bases between them. CDR1 is MNHNY, CDR2 SVGAGI, per germline (reference sequence). CDR3 size: 11 residues. This CDR3 is CASSYADTQYF. CDR3 DNA: TGTGCCAGCAGTTATGCAGATACGCAGTATTTT.

As to this clonotype: Its ends do not fully match the called genes, so a read error is possible. The chain carries TRBV3-1 and TRBJ2-3; no definite D call. Per the germline V gene, CDR1 is LGHDT and CDR2 is YNNKEL (reference sequence). The CDR3 is 11 amino acids. The CDR3 spells CASSHTDMQYF. The CDR3 DNA follows: TGTGCCAGCAGCCACACAGATATGCAGTATTTT.

This clonotype was seen ten or more times. The rearrangement links TRBV29-1 to TRBJ2-1; D might be TRBD1 (5 bases). The V end lost 6 bases, the J end lost 0 bases, and 12 bases lay between the germline ends. The CDR3 loop spans 14 amino acids. Germline V lookup: CDR1 SQVTM, CDR2 ANQGSEA. The CDR3 nucleotides are TGCAGCGTCCACAGGTCAAGCTCCTACAATGAGCAGTTCTTC. It translates to CSVHRSSSYNEQFF.

This clonotype was seen ten or more times. The chain joins TRBV21-1 to TRBJ2-7; no check of the table's D call, TRBD1, against the DNA was made. TRBV21-1 is noted as a pseudogene. There are 16 residues in the CDR3. CDR3: CASSKEPGARVDEQYF. The CDR3 DNA reads TGTGCCAGCAGCAAAGAACCGGGGGCTCGCGTAGACGAGCAGTACTTC.

This clonotype came up many times. The chain joins TRBV27 to TRBJ2-3, with a weak D call TRBD1 (6 bases). This CDR3 has 14 amino acids. Germline lookup yields CDR1 MNHEY and CDR2 SMNVEV (reference sequence). V was pared by 6 bases and J by 1 base, with 11 bases between. This CDR3 is CASSRQVGTDTQYF. The CDR3 bases are TGTGCCAGCAGCCGACAGGTTGGCACAGATACGCAGTATTTT.

This clonotype came up many times. V usage is TRBV6-1 and J usage is TRBJ2-7; maybe TRBD1 (7 bases). The CDR3 sequence is 15 residues long. The V gene lost 2 bases and the J gene lost 2 bases, with 13 bases spanning the gap. Germline CDR1 MNHNS, CDR2 SASEGT. As DNA, the CDR3 is TGTGCCAGCAGTGAAATGGCGGGACAGACCTACGAGCAGTACTTC. Amino acids: CASSEMAGQTYEQYF.

This clonotype was detected only a few times. The chain uses TRBV6-6 and TRBJ1-6; D is unresolved. There are 14 residues in the CDR3. Trimming stripped 5 bases from V and 5 bases from J, with 10 bases between. Looked up from germline, CDR1 is MNHNY and CDR2 is SVGAGI (reference sequence). CDR3 amino acids: CASSAPSDNSPLHF. DNA of the CDR3: TGTGCCAGCAGTGCGCCCTCTGATAATTCACCCCTCCACTTT.

V gene TRBV6-1 combines with J gene TRBJ1-5; D possibly corresponds to TRBD1 (5 bases). Trimming took off 6 bases at V and 7 bases at J, with 16 bases between the two ends. This CDR3 comprises 14 residues. Germline V lookup: CDR1 MNHNS, CDR2 SASEGT. CDR3 sequence (DNA): TGTGCCAGCAGCCCGCCGGACGGGGGGCAGCCCCAGCATTTT. It specifies CASSPPDGGQPQHF.

This clonotype was picked up many times. The J gene is TRBJ1-4, the V gene TRBV21-1; TRBD1 is taken as the D call from the table, unchecked against the DNA. TRBV21-1 is recorded as a pseudogene. CDR3 size: 15 residues. This CDR3 reads CASSIQGGINEKLFF. The CDR3, as DNA: TGTGCCAGCAGCATACAGGGGGGGATTAATGAAAAACTGTTTTTT.

This clonotype has a count of ten or more. The V call is TRBV6-9, the J call TRBJ2-4; D ambiguous. The CDR3 has 16 amino acids. Looked up from germline, CDR1 is MNHGY and CDR2 is SVAAGI. V lost 7 bases to trimming and J lost 2 bases, with 18 bases between them. This CDR3 reads CASITIPSTPKNIQYF. The CDR3 nucleotides read TGTGCCAGCATAACGATCCCCTCCACTCCCAAAAACATTCAGTACTTC.

At least ten counts were recorded for this clonotype. The rearrangement joins TRBV20-1 to TRBJ2-5; 10 bases match TRBD2. This CDR3 has 13 residues. Unmatched junction bases numbered 6, after V lost 8 bases and J lost 3 bases. Germline V CDR1 and CDR2: DFQATT, SNEGSKA (reference sequence). CDR3 coding DNA: TGCAGTACCAGAACTAGCGGGGAAGAGACCCAGTACTTC. This sequence encodes CSTRTSGEETQYF.

This clonotype has at least ten counts. V and J are TRBV2 and TRBJ1-5; no firm D call. Germline V lookup: CDR1 SNHLY, CDR2 FYNNEI. Trimming shortened V by 6 bases and J by 5 bases, and 11 bases separated the two germline ends. The CDR3 runs 13 residues. DNA of the CDR3: TGTGCCAGCAGGGGAGGCTTCCATCAGCCCCAGCATTTT. Translating it yields CASRGGFHQPQHF.

This clonotype was seen many times. This chain links TRBV18 with TRBJ2-7; D remains unclear. Per the germline V gene, CDR1 is KGHSH and CDR2 is LQKENI. V gave up 0 bases and J gave up 2 bases, with 8 bases separating them. The CDR3 covers 14 residues. The CDR3 reads CASSPPQAPYEQYF. The CDR3 DNA follows: TGTGCCAGCTCACCACCCCAGGCCCCCTACGAGCAGTACTTC.

This clonotype was seen more than once but under ten times. The V and J genes are TRBV5-6 and TRBJ2-3; D perhaps matches TRBD2 (7 bases). Germline lookup yields CDR1 SGHDT and CDR2 YYEEEE. This CDR3 has 16 amino acids. V was trimmed by 4 bases and J by 2 bases, leaving 17 bases between them. CDR3 nucleotides: TGTGCCAGCAGCCCCCGGAGGGGGGGGACCACAGATACGCAGTATTTT. Translating it yields CASSPRRGGTTDTQYF.

This clonotype has ten or more counts. This chain links TRBV18 with TRBJ2-5; a weak D match, TRBD1 (7 bases). The CDR3 is 16 residues long. Between the trimmed V and J ends, which lost 3 bases and 2 bases, there was a span of 16 bases. Germline lookup yields CDR1 KGHSH and CDR2 LQKENI. CDR3 protein: CASSPPAGGMQETQYF. For the CDR3, the DNA is TGTGCCAGCTCACCCCCGGCAGGGGGGATGCAAGAGACCCAGTACTTC.

In this sample, this clonotype turned up a few times. The V and J genes are TRBV5-1 and TRBJ2-1, with 15 bases that match TRBD2. This CDR3 is 18 amino acids long. CDR1 and CDR2 from the germline V gene are SGHRS and YFSETQ. V lost 4 bases, J lost 6 bases, and 11 bases stayed unmatched. CDR3 in amino acids: CASSPGLAGGAHPNEQFF. CDR3 DNA: TGCGCCAGCAGCCCGGGACTAGCGGGGGGCGCACACCCCAATGAGCAGTTCTTC.

This clonotype was counted at least ten times. The rearrangement uses TRBV25-1 and TRBJ1-1; 7 positions agree with TRBD1. CDR1 and CDR2 (germline): MGHDK, SYGVNS. The CDR3 contains 14 residues. J gave up 1 base and V 7 bases, and 6 bases lay outside the gene matches. The CDR3: CASTDRAQNTEAFF. The CDR3 nucleotides are TGTGCCAGCACCGACAGGGCTCAGAACACTGAAGCTTTCTTT.

In this sample, this clonotype turned up a few times. The rearrangement uses TRBV12-3 or TRBV12-4 and TRBJ2-7; 11 bases align to TRBD1. CDR3 length equals 14 residues. Unmatched junction bases numbered 5, after V lost 6 bases and J lost 4 bases. The CDR3 DNA is TGTGCCAGCAGACCAGGGACAGGGGGTTACGAGCAGTACTTC. Translated: CASRPGTGGYEQYF.

With regard to this clonotype: This may be a read error: a much more frequent sequence differs by one nucleotide. The chain uses TRBV6-5 and TRBJ1-3, with 9 bases matching TRBD1. Germline CDR1 reads MNHEY; CDR2 reads SVGAGI. CDR3 length: 16 amino acids. CDR3 sequence reads: CVSSYSGQGSGNTIYF. CDR3 in DNA: TGTGTCAGCAGTTACTCGGGACAGGGCTCTGGAAACACCATATATTTT.

This clonotype came up many times. The V call is TRBV11-2, the J call TRBJ2-3; D remains ambiguous. The V and J ends lost 5 bases and 3 bases respectively, with 12 bases between them. In germline, CDR1 is SGHAT, CDR2 FQNNGV. This CDR3 has 14 residues. CDR3 nucleotide sequence: TGTGCCAGCAGCGTCCCCCTTCATACAGATACGCAGTATTTT. Encoded protein: CASSVPLHTDTQYF.

Ten or more counts support this clonotype. The V and J genes are TRBV2 and TRBJ1-1; 9 bases are shared with TRBD1. The germline V gene encodes CDR1 SNHLY and CDR2 FYNNEI. The V and J ends lost 1 base and 3 bases, in that order; junction bases with no gene match: 3. The CDR3 loop spans 15 amino acids. This CDR3 is CASSEGDRGYTEAFF. The CDR3 DNA is TGTGCCAGCAGTGAAGGTGACAGGGGGTACACTGAAGCTTTCTTT.

This clonotype occurred many times. The chain links TRBV6-5 to TRBJ1-3; D gene ambiguous. V was shortened by 5 bases and J by 2 bases, with 10 bases between the two germline ends. Germline CDR1 and CDR2: MNHEY and SVGAGI. The CDR3 sequence is 14 residues long. The CDR3 nucleotides read TGTGCCAGCAGTACCGGCTTAGCTGGAAACACCATATATTTT. Residues: CASSTGLAGNTIYF.

This clonotype was counted many times. The genes are TRBV29-1 and TRBJ1-5, with D possibly TRBD1 on 6 matching bases. This CDR3 is 15 amino acids long. Germline loops: CDR1 SQVTM, CDR2 ANQGSEA. V was pared by 1 base and J by 1 base, with 11 bases between. CDR3 coding DNA: TGCAGCGTTGAAGTTGGGGGCGTAAGCAATCAGCCCCAGCATTTT. The encoded protein is CSVEVGGVSNQPQHF.